Each of the 16 T cell receptor beta chains below was sequenced from the same sample in a study of radiotherapy plus CTLA-4 blockade in lung cancer. Clones were read by immunoSEQ multiplex PCR, and TCRdb kept only the in-frame ones, dropping some. The repertoire holds tens of thousands of clones, with roughly two thirds as singletons. The starting material was peripheral blood, obtained from a patient treated with radiotherapy plus ipilimumab. The receptors shown here come from a human donor with non-small cell lung cancer who had stable disease on radiotherapy plus ipilimumab.

This clone appeared a single time. V is TRBV19 and J is TRBJ2-3; D gene ambiguous. Trimming shortened V by 4 bases and J by 0 bases, and 17 bases separated the two germline ends. The CDR3 consists of 17 residues. Germline V gives CDR1 LNHDA, CDR2 SQIVND (reference sequence). CDR3 DNA sequence: TGTGCCAGTAGTACTATAAGATACCCCACTAGCACAGATACGCAGTATTTT. It is translated as CASSTIRYPTSTDTQYF.

The chain carries TRBV11-2 and TRBJ1-3; D ambiguous. The germline V and J ends were trimmed by 3 bases and 2 bases, with 11 bases remaining between them. Germline CDR1 reads SGHAT; CDR2 reads FQNNGV. The CDR3 covers 15 residues. The CDR3 DNA follows: TGTGCCAGCAGCTTGACTCGGGGAACTGGAAACACCATATATTTT. This gives the protein CASSLTRGTGNTIYF.

This clone was counted between two and nine times. This chain joins TRBV9 and TRBJ2-2, with D unresolved. Trimming left V 3 bases short and J 4 bases short, with 4 bases between. The CDR3 length is 12 residues. The germline V gene encodes CDR1 SGDLS and CDR2 YYNGEE. The CDR3 here is CASSDGTGELFF. The CDR3 DNA reads TGTGCCAGCAGCGACGGCACCGGGGAGCTGTTTTTT.

The chain employs TRBV5-4 and TRBJ1-2; TRBD1 matches at 7 bases. The junction had 6 bases not matched to a gene; V was cut back by 6 bases and J by 1 base. CDR1 is SGHNT, CDR2 YYREEE, per germline (reference sequence). The CDR3 covers 14 residues. The CDR3 nucleotides read TGTGCCAGCACGCGACAGGGAGGTAACTATGGCTACACCTTC. Translating gives CASTRQGGNYGYTF.

CDR3 DNA sequence: TGTGCCAGTAGTATAGCTGGACAGGGGAACACTGAAGCTTTCTTT. Translating it yields CASSIAGQGNTEAFF. This chain uses TRBV19 with TRBJ1-1, with TRBD1 identical over 8 bases. V lost 1 base to trimming and J lost 1 base; unmatched junction nucleotides: 2. Germline loops: CDR1 LNHDA, CDR2 SQIVND (reference sequence). The CDR3 is made up of 15 amino acids.

This chain joins TRBV18 and TRBJ2-7; D gene uncertain. This CDR3 is 12 amino acids long. The V and J ends lost 3 bases and 6 bases respectively, with 9 bases between them. Germline CDR1 reads KGHSH; CDR2 reads LQKENI. The CDR3 DNA sequence: TGTGCCAGCTCACCGAGACTTTCCGAGCAGTACTTC. Protein sequence: CASSPRLSEQYF. Together with reference TRBV18 and TRBJ2-7, the CDR3 gives the full variable domain: NAGVMQNPRHLVRRRGQEARLRCSPMKGHSHVYWYRQLPEEGLKFMVYLQKENIIDESGMPKERFSAEFPKEGPSILRIQQVVRGDSAAYFCASSPRLSEQYFGPGTRLTVT.

The chain combines TRBV5-4 with TRBJ1-1, with 9 bases that match TRBD1. The J segment lost 4 bases and the V segment lost 4 bases, leaving 8 bases of the junction unmatched. The length of the CDR3 is 15 residues. Germline loops: CDR1 SGHNT, CDR2 YYREEE (reference sequence). The CDR3 bases are TGTGCCAGCAGCGGCCCGGACAGGGGCCGCACTGAAGCTTTCTTT. This translates into CASSGPDRGRTEAFF.

The chain combines TRBV5-6 with TRBJ1-2, with unresolved D. The germline V gene has CDR1 SGHDT and CDR2 YYEEEE. The germline V and J ends were trimmed by 0 bases and 2 bases, with 8 bases remaining between them. The CDR3 has 14 residues. The CDR3 protein is CASSLANCNYGYTF. The CDR3, as DNA: TGTGCCAGCAGCTTGGCGAACTGCAACTATGGCTACACCTTC.

The chain combines TRBV18 with TRBJ1-3, with D hard to call. V gave up 5 bases and J gave up 2 bases, with 13 bases separating them. CDR1 is KGHSH and CDR2 is LQKENI in the germline V gene. This CDR3 is built from 15 residues. The CDR3 here is CASSSVAEAGNTIYF. The CDR3 DNA reads TGTGCCAGCTCATCAGTGGCGGAAGCTGGAAACACCATATATTTT.

The chain carries TRBV4-2 and TRBJ1-2, with 10 positions matching TRBD1. The CDR3 has 14 residues. V lost 4 bases, J lost 2 bases, and 1 base stayed unmatched. Looked up from germline, CDR1 is LGHNA and CDR2 is YNFKEQ. CDR3 nucleotides: TGTGCCAGCAGCCGGGACAGGGGAAACTATGGCTACACCTTC. It codes for CASSRDRGNYGYTF.

The CDR3 reads CASSEVPGTYNSPLHF. The CDR3 nucleotides read TGTGCCAGCAGTGAAGTCCCGGGGACCTATAATTCACCCCTCCACTTT. The chain carries TRBV6-1 and TRBJ1-6; D is uncertain. Trimming removed 1 base at V and 2 bases at J, with 9 bases between. Germline V CDR1 and CDR2: MNHNS, SASEGT. CDR3 length: 16 amino acids.

The chain couples TRBV27 to TRBJ1-1; D perhaps matches TRBD1 (6 bases). The CDR3 is 15 amino acids. V was cut by 7 bases and J by 1 base, with 16 bases left in between. Germline loops: CDR1 MNHEY, CDR2 SMNVEV (reference sequence). CDR3 DNA sequence: TGTGCCAGCAAATTTACCGGGGGGGCGAACACTGAAGCTTTCTTT. Translated, it gives CASKFTGGANTEAFF.

The sample holds one count of this clone. The rearrangement uses TRBV4-1 and TRBJ2-7; D perhaps matches TRBD1 (6 bases). Trimming removed 3 bases from V and 5 bases from J, with 17 bases in between. From germline, CDR1 is MGHRA and CDR2 YSYEKL. The CDR3 has 15 amino acids. The CDR3, as DNA: TGCGCCAGCAGCCAGCCCTTGGGACATTCGGACGAGCAGTACTTC. Translated, it gives CASSQPLGHSDEQYF.

The V call is TRBV5-6, the J call TRBJ2-7; D not certain. Between the trimmed V and J ends, which lost 3 bases and 4 bases, there was a span of 5 bases. Germline lookup yields CDR1 SGHDT and CDR2 YYEEEE. The CDR3 covers 11 residues. In DNA, the CDR3 is TGTGCCAGCAGCTACCAGTACGAGCAGTACTTC. It yields the protein CASSYQYEQYF. The full variable domain, with the rest looked up from reference TRBV5-6 and TRBJ2-7, is DAGVTQSPTHLIKTRGQQVTLRCSPKSGHDTVSWYQQALGQGPQFIFQYYEEEERQRGNFPDRFSGHQFPNYSSELNVNALLLGDSALYLCASSYQYEQYFGPGTRLTVT.

The chain combines TRBV6-5 with TRBJ2-2; D unclear. From germline, CDR1 is MNHEY and CDR2 SVGAGI. Between the trimmed V and J ends, which lost 6 bases and 2 bases, there was a span of 13 bases. This CDR3 is 15 amino acids long. CDR3 loop: CASRPPGANTGELFF. For the CDR3, the DNA is TGTGCCAGCAGACCCCCGGGTGCCAACACCGGGGAGCTGTTTTTT.

The gene calls are TRBV9 and TRBJ2-2, with 8 bases aligning to TRBD1. The CDR3 sequence is 15 residues long. V lost 2 bases to trimming and J lost 5 bases; unmatched junction nucleotides: 5. Germline V gene sequence: CDR1 SGDLS, CDR2 YYNGEE. CDR3 amino acids: CASSVRGLGTGELFF. The CDR3 DNA reads as TGTGCCAGCAGCGTCAGGGGGCTAGGGACCGGGGAGCTGTTTTTT.